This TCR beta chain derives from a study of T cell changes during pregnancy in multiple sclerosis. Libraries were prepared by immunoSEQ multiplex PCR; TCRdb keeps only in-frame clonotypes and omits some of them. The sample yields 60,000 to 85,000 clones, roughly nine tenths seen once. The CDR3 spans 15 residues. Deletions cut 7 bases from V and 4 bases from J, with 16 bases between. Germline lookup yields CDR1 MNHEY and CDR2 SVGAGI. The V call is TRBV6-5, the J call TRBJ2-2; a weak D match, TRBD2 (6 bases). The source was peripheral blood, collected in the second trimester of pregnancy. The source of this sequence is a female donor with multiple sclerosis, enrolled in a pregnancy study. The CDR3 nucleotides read TGTGCCAGCACTCAAGCGGGCCCTCCCACCGGGGAGCTGTTTTTT. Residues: CASTQAGPPTGELFF.